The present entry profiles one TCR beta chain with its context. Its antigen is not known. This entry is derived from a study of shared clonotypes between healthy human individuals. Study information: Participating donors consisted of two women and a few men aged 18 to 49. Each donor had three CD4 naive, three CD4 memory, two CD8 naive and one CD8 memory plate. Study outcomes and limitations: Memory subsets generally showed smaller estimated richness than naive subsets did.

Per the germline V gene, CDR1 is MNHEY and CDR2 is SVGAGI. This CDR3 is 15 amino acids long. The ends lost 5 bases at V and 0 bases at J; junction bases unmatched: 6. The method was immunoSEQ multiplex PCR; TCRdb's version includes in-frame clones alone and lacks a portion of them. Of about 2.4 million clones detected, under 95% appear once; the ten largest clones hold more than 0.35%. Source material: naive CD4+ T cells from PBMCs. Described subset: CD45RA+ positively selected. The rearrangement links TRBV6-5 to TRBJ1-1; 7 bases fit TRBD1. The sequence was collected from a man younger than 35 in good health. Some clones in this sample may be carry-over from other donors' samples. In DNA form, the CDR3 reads TGTGCCAGCAGTAAGACAGGGAGGATGAACACTGAAGCTTTCTTT. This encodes CASSKTGRMNTEAFF.